Below are 18 T cell receptor beta chains sequenced from a single sample in a study of shared clonotypes between healthy human individuals. The assay was immunoSEQ multiplex PCR, and TCRdb's table has in-frame clones only and misses some. The sample lists roughly 1,800,000 clones; about 95% were seen once. Naive CD8 cells lacked CD45RO, underwent positive selection for CCR7 and left out terminally differentiated effector memory CD45RA+ cells. The sequenced sample was naive CD8+ T cells sorted from blood. Source of these receptors: a man aged 18 to 30 in good health.

Notes on this clone: This sample also contains other DNA sequences that code for the same CDR3. The rearrangement links TRBV5-1 to TRBJ2-7; 11 nucleotides align to TRBD1. The V gene end was trimmed by 3 bases and the J gene end by 2 bases; junction bases not matched to a gene: 4. CDR3 size: 15 residues. Germline V gene sequence: CDR1 SGHRS, CDR2 YFSETQ. CDR3 protein: CASSSGQGATYEQYF. In DNA, the CDR3 is TGCGCCAGCAGCTCCGGACAGGGGGCGACCTACGAGCAGTACTTC.

This rearrangement joins TRBV7-9 to TRBJ1-4; D not certain. The germline V gene has CDR1 SEHNR and CDR2 FQNEAQ (reference sequence). Trimming pared 2 bases from V and 5 bases from J, leaving 6 bases between. CDR3 length: 13 amino acids. CDR3 in amino acids: CASSLQENEKLFF. CDR3 nucleotides: TGTGCCAGCAGCTTACAGGAAAATGAAAAACTGTTTTTT.

J is TRBJ2-3 and V is TRBV19; D tentatively reads TRBD1 or TRBD2 (5 bases each). Germline V lookup: CDR1 LNHDA, CDR2 SQIVND (reference sequence). This CDR3 has 14 amino acids. The V end was cut by 6 bases, the J end by 2 bases, with 12 bases between. In DNA, the CDR3 is TGTGCCAGTAGCTATGGGACGCCCACAGATACGCAGTATTTT. Residues: CASSYGTPTDTQYF. The full variable domain, rest sourced from reference TRBV19 and TRBJ2-3, is DGGITQSPKYLFRKEGQNVTLSCEQNLNHDAMYWYRQDPGQGLRLIYYSQIVNDFQKGDIAEGYSVSREKKESFPLTVTSAQKNPTAFYLCASSYGTPTDTQYFGPGTRLTVL.

The chain carries TRBV11-2 and TRBJ2-1; 8 bases are a match to TRBD2. CDR1 SGHAT and CDR2 FQNNGV come from the germline V gene. The CDR3 spans 15 residues. With 3 bases clipped from V and 7 bases from J, the junction kept 8 bases outside the gene matches. The DNA for the CDR3 is TGTGCCAGCAGCTTCAGCGGGGGTGTACGAAATGAGCAGTTCTTC. Translated, it gives CASSFSGGVRNEQFF.

The chain carries TRBV10-1 and TRBJ2-3; 10 bases align to TRBD2. The CDR3 has 19 residues. Trimming took 2 bases from V and 3 from J; bases not matched to a gene: 14. Germline V gives CDR1 WNHNN, CDR2 SYGVQD (reference sequence). In DNA form, the CDR3 reads TGCGCCAGCAGTGAGCTAGCGGGAGCTACCTTAGGATGGACAGATACGCAGTATTTT. Protein sequence: CASSELAGATLGWTDTQYF.

The chain carries TRBV6-5 and TRBJ2-5, with 8 positions matching TRBD1. Germline V lookup: CDR1 MNHEY, CDR2 SVGAGI. The CDR3 is 15 amino acids. Trimming took 5 bases from V and 5 from J; bases not matched to a gene: 10. CDR3 protein: CASSLMTGVGETQYF. As DNA, the CDR3 is TGTGCCAGCAGTCTCATGACAGGGGTAGGGGAGACCCAGTACTTC.

This clone was detected only once. This sequence joins TRBV5-4 and TRBJ2-7; no clear D gene. This CDR3 is 14 amino acids long. V lost 6 bases and J 0 bases, leaving 13 bases between the germline ends. Germline assignment: CDR1 SGHNT and CDR2 YYREEE (reference sequence). The CDR3 protein is CASTFAQSSYEQYF. The DNA of the CDR3 is TGTGCCAGCACCTTTGCCCAGAGCTCCTACGAGCAGTACTTC.

This chain joins TRBV4-1 and TRBJ2-1; TRBD2 is a possible D gene (6 bases). V lost 2 bases, J lost 5 bases, and 16 bases lay in between. CDR1 and CDR2 from the germline V gene are MGHRA and YSYEKL. The CDR3 runs to 16 residues. The CDR3 loop reads CASSQPRGSGNNEQFF. DNA of the CDR3: TGCGCCAGCAGCCAACCCCGGGGTAGCGGAAACAATGAGCAGTTCTTC.

As to this clone: This sample also contains other DNA sequences that code for the same CDR3. The V gene is TRBV19, the J gene TRBJ2-7; D perhaps matches TRBD1 (7 bases). Looked up from germline, CDR1 is LNHDA and CDR2 is SQIVND (reference sequence). V was pared by 5 bases and J by 4 bases, with 12 bases between. CDR3 length: 13 amino acids. The CDR3 DNA is TGTGCCAGTAGTGCGGGACAGACTTACGAGCAGTACTTC. This codes for CASSAGQTYEQYF.

In this sample, this clone turned up once. Other DNA sequences in this sample translate to the same CDR3. This chain joins TRBV7-9 and TRBJ2-3; no clear D gene. Germline V lookup: CDR1 SEHNR, CDR2 FQNEAQ (reference sequence). The V gene lost 6 bases and the J gene lost 2 bases, with 9 bases spanning the gap. The CDR3 runs to 13 residues. In DNA form, the CDR3 reads TGTGCCAGCAGTTTTTTACTCACAGATACGCAGTATTTT. Translated: CASSFLLTDTQYF.

J is TRBJ2-1 and V is TRBV29-1; D gene unclear. In germline, CDR1 is SQVTM, CDR2 ANQGSEA. V dropped 0 bases and J dropped 8 bases, with 11 bases sitting between them. The CDR3 spans 13 residues. CDR3 region: CSVEDLKEYEQFF. CDR3 sequence (DNA): TGCAGCGTTGAAGATCTGAAGGAGTATGAGCAGTTCTTC.

This chain connects TRBV11-2 to TRBJ2-1, with D possibly TRBD1 on 5 matching bases. The germline V gene has CDR1 SGHAT and CDR2 FQNNGV. The V end was cut by 8 bases, the J end by 8 bases, with 19 bases between. The CDR3 has 14 residues. In DNA form, the CDR3 reads TGTGCCAGCGGACCAATTGGGTTGGGGCATGAGCAGTTCTTC. Its protein product is CASGPIGLGHEQFF.

J is TRBJ2-7 and V is TRBV2; D is uncertain. Deletions cut 1 base from V and 4 bases from J, with 8 bases between. Per the germline V gene, CDR1 is SNHLY and CDR2 is FYNNEI. The CDR3 consists of 13 residues. CDR3 residues: CASSEEAEYEQYF. The CDR3 nucleotides are TGTGCCAGCAGTGAAGAGGCAGAATACGAGCAGTACTTC.

The chain couples TRBV6-1 to TRBJ2-2; 9 positions match TRBD2. Germline V gene data show CDR1 as MNHNS and CDR2 as SASEGT. This CDR3 region has 14 residues. V trimming: 8 bases; J trimming: 7 bases; junction bases outside the gene matches: 8. In DNA form, the CDR3 reads TGTGCCAGCGGTACAAGGACTAGCGTCGGGGAGCTGTTTTTT. This codes for CASGTRTSVGELFF.

The CDR3 DNA sequence: TGTGCCAGCAGGGGGGGAACAGCGACGTACAATGAGCAGTTCTTC. It is translated as CASRGGTATYNEQFF. V is TRBV6-1 and J is TRBJ2-1; D may be TRBD2 (6 bases). The germline V gene has CDR1 MNHNS and CDR2 SASEGT. This CDR3 contains 15 residues. With 6 bases removed from V and 4 bases from J, the gap between germline ends came to 16 bases.

The chain links TRBV7-9 to TRBJ2-1; TRBD1 might be the D (6 bases). V lost 5 bases and J lost 7, with 18 bases in between. The CDR3 loop spans 15 amino acids. CDR1 SEHNR and CDR2 FQNEAQ come from the germline V gene (reference sequence). CDR3 DNA sequence: TGTGCCAGCAGCCAGGAAAGGGCCGACAGGAATGAGCAGTTCTTC. Encoded protein: CASSQERADRNEQFF.

The V gene is TRBV4-1, the J gene TRBJ2-5; 10 bases are a match to TRBD2. The CDR3 runs to 17 residues. Germline CDR1 and CDR2: MGHRA and YSYEKL. The V gene end was trimmed by 0 bases and the J gene end by 5 bases; junction bases not matched to a gene: 9. CDR3 in amino acids: CASSQDPASGSWETQYF. The CDR3 region has the DNA TGCGCCAGCAGCCAAGATCCGGCTAGCGGGAGTTGGGAGACCCAGTACTTC.

The chain uses TRBV6-5 and TRBJ2-2; D possibly corresponds to TRBD2 (5 bases). Germline assignment: CDR1 MNHEY and CDR2 SVGAGI. The CDR3 loop spans 15 amino acids. Trimming removed 2 bases at V and 2 bases at J, with 9 bases between. In nucleotides, the CDR3 is TGTGCCAGCAGTTACCGACTAACTAACACCGGGGAGCTGTTTTTT. It specifies CASSYRLTNTGELFF.